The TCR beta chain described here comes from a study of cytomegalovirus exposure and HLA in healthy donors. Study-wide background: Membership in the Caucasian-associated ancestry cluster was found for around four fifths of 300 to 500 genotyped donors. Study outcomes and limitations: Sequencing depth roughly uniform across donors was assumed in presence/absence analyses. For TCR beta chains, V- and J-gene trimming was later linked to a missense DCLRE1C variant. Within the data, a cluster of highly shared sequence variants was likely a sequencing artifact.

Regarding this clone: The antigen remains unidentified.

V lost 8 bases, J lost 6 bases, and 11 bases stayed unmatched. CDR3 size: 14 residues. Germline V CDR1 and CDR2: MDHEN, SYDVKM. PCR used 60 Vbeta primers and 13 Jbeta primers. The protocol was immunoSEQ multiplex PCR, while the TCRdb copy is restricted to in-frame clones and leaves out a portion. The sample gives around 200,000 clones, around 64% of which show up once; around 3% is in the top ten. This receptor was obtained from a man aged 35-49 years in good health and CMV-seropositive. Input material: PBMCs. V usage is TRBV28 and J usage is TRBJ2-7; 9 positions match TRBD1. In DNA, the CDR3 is TGTGCCAGCTCGGGGGACAGGGTTGACCTCGAGCAGTACTTC. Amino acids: CASSGDRVDLEQYF. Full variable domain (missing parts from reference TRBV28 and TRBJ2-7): DVKVTQSSRYLVKRTGEKVFLECVQDMDHENMFWYRQDPGLGLRLIYFSYDVKMKEKGDIPEGYSVSREKKERFSLILESASTNQTSMYLCASSGDRVDLEQYFGPGTRLTVT.